A single T cell receptor beta chain is shown here with its context. CDR1 and CDR2 from the germline V gene are SGHTA and FQGNSA. The CDR3 contains 15 residues. V gave up 5 bases and J gave up 4 bases, with 12 bases separating them. This sample is drawn from a study of T cell changes during pregnancy in multiple sclerosis. Here immunoSEQ multiplex PCR was the method, and the copy in TCRdb shows in-frame clones only, minus some. This table has tens of thousands of clones, around 91% appearing once. The sequencing here drew on peripheral blood, taken after pregnancy. This TCR came from a female donor in good health, enrolled as a control in a pregnancy study. The chain combines TRBV7-2 with TRBJ2-6, with D maybe TRBD2 (6 bases). CDR3 nucleotides: TGTGCCAGCAGCCCTACACTAGCCGGGGCCAACGTCCTGACTTTC. This gives the protein CASSPTLAGANVLTF.